These T cell receptor beta chains were read from a single sample in a study of shared clonotypes between healthy human individuals. Data came from immunoSEQ multiplex PCR; TCRdb stores just in-frame clones and leaves some out. The profile shows some 2 million clones, about 95% of them singletons. Specimen: naive CD8+ T cells sorted from blood. The receptor source for this set is a man between 18 and 35 years old in good health. CDR3s include the opening cysteine and the closing phenylalanine or tryptophan. The order of the fields is V gene, D gene, CDR3 length, J gene, clone size, CDR3 protein, CDR3 DNA. A D gene is named only where the DNA matches it firmly. Expanded clones are given a class, and other clones once, few, many or no size at all.

TRBV7-8	TRBD1	16	TRBJ1-2	NA	CASSLAEDREGYGYTF	TGTGCCAGCAGCTTAGCGGAAGACAGGGAAGGCTATGGCTACACCTTC
TRBV7-8	NA	13	TRBJ2-5	NA	CASSFDPGETQYF	TGTGCCAGCAGCTTTGACCCCGGGGAGACCCAGTACTTC
TRBV6-5	NA	13	TRBJ1-2	NA	CASSLDGTDGYTF	TGTGCCAGCAGTTTAGATGGAACAGATGGCTACACCTTC
TRBV7-9	TRBD1	15	TRBJ2-7	NA	CASSLGQGSIYEQYF	TGTGCCAGCAGCCTCGGACAGGGAAGTATCTACGAGCAGTACTTC
TRBV4-1	TRBD2	15	TRBJ2-7	NA	CASSQTTSGTYEQYF	TGCGCCAGCAGTCAAACGACTAGCGGGACTTACGAGCAGTACTTC
TRBV9	NA	14	TRBJ2-7	NA	CASSSELTSYEQYF	TGTGCCAGCAGCTCTGAGCTTACGTCCTACGAGCAGTACTTC
TRBV5-4	NA	15	TRBJ2-7	NA	CASSDDREASYEQYF	TGTGCCAGCAGCGACGACAGGGAGGCCTCCTACGAGCAGTACTTC
TRBV6-1	NA	11	TRBJ2-2	NA	CASRDLGELFF	TGTGCCAGCAGGGATCTCGGGGAGCTGTTTTTT
TRBV5-4	TRBD1	15	TRBJ2-2	NA	CASSAGTANTGELFF	TGTGCCAGCAGCGCCGGGACAGCTAACACCGGGGAGCTGTTTTTT
TRBV5-6	TRBD1	15	TRBJ1-5	NA	CASSAGTGTNQPQHF	TGTGCCAGCAGCGCCGGGACAGGGACCAATCAGCCCCAGCATTTT
TRBV7-9	TRBD1	15	TRBJ1-4	NA	CASSLSEGADEKLFF	TGTGCCAGCAGCTTATCAGAGGGGGCGGATGAAAAACTGTTTTTT
TRBV5-6	NA	17	TRBJ2-2	NA	CASSLGDGTFGTGELFF	TGTGCCAGCAGCTTGGGTGATGGGACTTTTGGGACCGGGGAGCTGTTTTTT
TRBV10-2	TRBD1	15	TRBJ1-1	once	CASSESWTGIAEAFF	TGCGCCAGCAGTGAGTCATGGACAGGGATTGCTGAAGCTTTCTTT
TRBV7-9	NA	13	TRBJ2-3	NA	CASSPYATDTQYF	TGTGCCAGCAGCCCGTATGCCACAGATACGCAGTATTTT
TRBV6-5	TRBD1	15	TRBJ2-5	NA	CASSSGTGGRETQYF	TGTGCCAGCAGTTCCGGGACAGGGGGGAGGGAGACCCAGTACTTC
TRBV30	NA	12	TRBJ2-7	NA	CAWSDNSYEQYF	TGTGCCTGGAGTGATAACTCCTACGAGCAGTACTTC
TRBV27	NA	14	TRBJ1-2	NA	CASSPAGGAGGYTF	TGTGCCAGCAGTCCCGCCGGGGGGGCTGGGGGCTACACCTTC
TRBV28	NA	13	TRBJ1-1	NA	CASSFGSDGEAFF	TGTGCCAGCAGTTTTGGATCGGACGGGGAAGCTTTCTTT
TRBV6-5	NA	14	TRBJ2-3	NA	CASSYIQGRDTQYF	TGTGCCAGCAGTTACATCCAGGGGAGAGATACGCAGTATTTT
TRBV9	NA	16	TRBJ2-1	NA	CASSVVEGGLNNEQFF	TGTGCCAGCAGCGTAGTTGAGGGGGGCCTTAACAATGAGCAGTTCTTC
TRBV28	NA	14	TRBJ2-2	NA	CASSPTPVTGELFF	TGTGCCAGCAGTCCCACCCCGGTAACCGGGGAGCTGTTTTTT
TRBV9	NA	12	TRBJ2-7	NA	CASSVDSDEQYF	TGTGCCAGCAGCGTTGACAGTGACGAGCAGTACTTC
TRBV7-9	NA	14	TRBJ2-5	NA	CASSPVSVQETQYF	TGTGCCAGCAGCCCCGTGTCGGTCCAGGAGACCCAGTACTTC
TRBV10-2	NA	12	TRBJ2-1	NA	CASRGDGNEQFF	TGCGCCAGCAGGGGGGATGGAAATGAGCAGTTCTTC
TRBV29-1	NA	11	TRBJ1-2	NA	CSVSGADGYTF	TGCAGCGTTTCGGGGGCCGACGGCTACACCTTC
TRBV30	TRBD1	14	TRBJ2-2	NA	CACNRGSNTGELFF	TGTGCCTGTAACAGGGGATCGAACACCGGGGAGCTGTTTTTT
TRBV27	TRBD2	16	TRBJ2-2	NA	CASSLAGTSVTGELFF	TGTGCCAGCAGTTTGGCCGGGACTAGCGTCACCGGGGAGCTGTTTTTT
TRBV12-5	NA	16	TRBJ2-1	NA	CASGLPRGPNHNEQFF	TGTGCTAGTGGTCTACCGCGGGGGCCAAACCACAATGAGCAGTTCTTC
TRBV28	NA	14	TRBJ1-4	NA	CASSLDTLREKLFF	TGTGCCAGCAGCTTAGACACCCTACGGGAAAAACTGTTTTTT
TRBV29-1	NA	13	TRBJ2-1	NA	CSERAGDYNEQFF	TGCAGCGAACGGGCAGGGGACTACAATGAGCAGTTCTTC
TRBV10-1	TRBD2	16	TRBJ2-2	NA	CASSESVAGMTGELFF	TGCGCCAGCAGTGAGTCTGTAGCGGGGATGACCGGGGAGCTGTTTTTT
TRBV7-9	NA	14	TRBJ2-7	NA	CASSREAGPYEQYF	TGTGCCAGCAGCCGAGAGGCGGGACCCTACGAGCAGTACTTC
TRBV30	NA	13	TRBJ2-7	NA	CAWSSGGAYEQYF	TGTGCCTGGAGTAGCGGCGGAGCATACGAGCAGTACTTC
TRBV28	NA	17	TRBJ2-5	NA	CASSLSSLADLQETQYF	TGTGCCAGCAGTTTATCCTCCTTAGCGGACTTACAAGAGACCCAGTACTTC
TRBV21-1	NA	17	TRBJ2-1	NA	CASSKCGPASGYNEQFF	TGTGCCAGCAGCAAATGTGGCCCAGCGTCTGGCTACAATGAGCAGTTCTTC
TRBV5-6	NA	13	TRBJ2-5	NA	CASSSTAQETQYF	TGTGCCAGCAGCTCGACAGCCCAAGAGACCCAGTACTTC
TRBV12-5	NA	17	TRBJ2-3	NA	CASGTEGSLAGTDTQYF	TGTGCTAGTGGTACCGAGGGAAGCTTAGCTGGGACAGATACGCAGTATTTT
TRBV13	NA	15	TRBJ1-1	NA	CASSPAWRGGTEAFF	TGTGCCAGCAGCCCGGCGTGGAGGGGGGGGACTGAAGCTTTCTTT
TRBV6-5	NA	13	TRBJ1-1	NA	CASSLDQNTEAFF	TGTGCCAGCAGTTTAGACCAGAACACTGAAGCTTTCTTT
TRBV13	NA	13	TRBJ2-1	NA	CASTSDGDNEQFF	TGTGCCAGCACCTCGGACGGAGACAATGAGCAGTTCTTC
TRBV27	NA	16	TRBJ2-3	NA	CASSLLGRGGIDTQYF	TGTGCCAGCAGTTTATTGGGCAGGGGGGGGATAGATACGCAGTATTTT
TRBV28	NA	16	TRBJ2-1	NA	CASSSPRESSYNEQFF	TGTGCCAGCAGTTCGCCACGGGAGAGCTCCTACAATGAGCAGTTCTTC
TRBV28	NA	13	TRBJ2-5	once	CASSLSTGNPQYF	TGTGCCAGCAGTTTGTCAACAGGGAATCCCCAGTACTTC
TRBV13	TRBD2	16	TRBJ2-3	NA	CASSPSPGLALDTQYF	TGTGCCAGCAGCCCAAGCCCGGGACTAGCCTTGGATACGCAGTATTTT
TRBV5-1	TRBD2	14	TRBJ2-1	NA	CASGGTSGYNEQFF	TGCGCCAGCGGCGGAACTAGCGGATACAATGAGCAGTTCTTC
TRBV13	NA	14	TRBJ2-5	NA	CASSLGDRGETQYF	TGTGCCAGCAGCTTAGGGGACAGAGGAGAGACCCAGTACTTC
TRBV5-4	TRBD2	16	TRBJ2-5	NA	CASSSRLAGFQETQYF	TGTGCCAGCAGCTCTCGACTAGCGGGCTTTCAAGAGACCCAGTACTTC
TRBV13	NA	14	TRBJ2-7	NA	CASSYTGSAYEQYF	TGTGCCAGCAGTTATACAGGTTCCGCCTACGAGCAGTACTTC
TRBV29-1	NA	15	TRBJ1-1	NA	CSVEDWTGMNTEAFF	TGCAGCGTTGAAGATTGGACGGGGATGAACACTGAAGCTTTCTTT
TRBV7-2	NA	16	TRBJ2-1	NA	CASSLVGVGSYNEQFF	TGTGCCAGCAGCTTGGTTGGGGTGGGCTCCTACAATGAGCAGTTCTTC
TRBV27	TRBD2	14	TRBJ2-7	NA	CASSWTRAINEQYF	TGTGCCAGCAGTTGGACTAGAGCGATAAACGAGCAGTACTTC
TRBV5-1	NA	16	TRBJ1-1	NA	CASSLGWEIMNTEAFF	TGCGCCAGCAGCTTGGGATGGGAGATTATGAACACTGAAGCTTTCTTT
TRBV7-6	TRBD2	17	TRBJ2-3	NA	CASSLAASGGFTDTQYF	TGTGCCAGCAGCTTAGCGGCTAGCGGGGGGTTCACAGATACGCAGTATTTT
TRBV6-6	TRBD1	16	TRBJ1-1	NA	CASSLQGALGYTEAFF	TGTGCCAGCAGTTTACAGGGGGCTTTAGGTTACACTGAAGCTTTCTTT
TRBV11-1	NA	14	TRBJ2-3	NA	CASSLVSSGDTQYF	TGTGCCAGCAGCTTAGTAAGTTCGGGAGATACGCAGTATTTT
TRBV4-1	TRBD1	14	TRBJ1-1	NA	CASHESGTGPGAFF	TGCGCCAGCCACGAATCTGGGACAGGCCCCGGGGCTTTCTTT
TRBV4-2	TRBD2	15	TRBJ2-1	NA	CASSQRLAGANEQFF	TGTGCCAGCAGCCAACGGCTAGCGGGAGCCAATGAGCAGTTCTTC
TRBV6-6	TRBD2	14	TRBJ2-1	NA	CASRPGLEYNEQFF	TGTGCCAGCAGACCCGGACTAGAGTACAATGAGCAGTTCTTC
TRBV13	TRBD2	15	TRBJ2-5	once	CASSLGTSIGETQYF	TGTGCCAGCAGCTTGGGGACTAGCATCGGGGAGACCCAGTACTTC
TRBV29-1	NA	15	TRBJ2-1	NA	CSVVAEERSYNEQFF	TGCAGCGTTGTCGCAGAAGAGAGGTCCTACAATGAGCAGTTCTTC